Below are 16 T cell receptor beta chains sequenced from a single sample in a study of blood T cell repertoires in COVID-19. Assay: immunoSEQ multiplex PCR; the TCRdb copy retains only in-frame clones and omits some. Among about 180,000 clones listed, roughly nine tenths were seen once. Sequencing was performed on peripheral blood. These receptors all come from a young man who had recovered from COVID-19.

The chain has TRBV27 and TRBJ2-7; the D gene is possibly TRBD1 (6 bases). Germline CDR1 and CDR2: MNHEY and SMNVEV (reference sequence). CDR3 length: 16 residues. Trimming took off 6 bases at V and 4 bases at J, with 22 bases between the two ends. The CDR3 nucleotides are TGTGCCAGCAGCTCCATCCGGGACATACCGTTATACGAGCAGTACTTC. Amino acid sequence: CASSSIRDIPLYEQYF.

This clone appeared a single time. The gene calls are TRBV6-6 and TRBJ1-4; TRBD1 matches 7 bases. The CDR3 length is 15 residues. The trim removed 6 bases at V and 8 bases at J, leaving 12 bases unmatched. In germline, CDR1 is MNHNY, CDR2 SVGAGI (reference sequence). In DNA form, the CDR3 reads TGTGCCAGCAGGGAAACGACAGGGAGAGGGGAAAAACTGTTTTTT. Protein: CASRETTGRGEKLFF.

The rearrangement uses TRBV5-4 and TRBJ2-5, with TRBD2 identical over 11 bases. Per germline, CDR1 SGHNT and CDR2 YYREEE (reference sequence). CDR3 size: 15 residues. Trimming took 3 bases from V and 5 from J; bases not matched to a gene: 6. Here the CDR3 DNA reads TGTGCCAGCAGCTCACTAGCGGGAGACAAGGAGACCCAGTACTTC. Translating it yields CASSSLAGDKETQYF.

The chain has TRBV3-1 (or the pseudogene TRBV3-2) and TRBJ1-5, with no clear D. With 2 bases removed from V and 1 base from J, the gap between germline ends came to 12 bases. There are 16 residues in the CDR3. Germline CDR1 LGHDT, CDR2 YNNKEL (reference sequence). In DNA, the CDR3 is TGTGCCAGCAGCCAATCTGGGCAGGCGAGCAATCAGCCCCAGCATTTT. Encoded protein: CASSQSGQASNQPQHF.

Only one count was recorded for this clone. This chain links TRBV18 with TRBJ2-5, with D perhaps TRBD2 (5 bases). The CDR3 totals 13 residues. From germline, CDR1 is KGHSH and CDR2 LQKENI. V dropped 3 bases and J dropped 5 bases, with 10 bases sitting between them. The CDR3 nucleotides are TGTGCCAGCTCACCTGGACTGTCGGAGACCCAGTACTTC. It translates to CASSPGLSETQYF.

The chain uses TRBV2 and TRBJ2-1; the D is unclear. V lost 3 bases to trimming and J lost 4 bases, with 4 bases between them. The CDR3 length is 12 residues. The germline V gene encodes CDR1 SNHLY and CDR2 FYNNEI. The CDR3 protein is CASSDRYNEQFF. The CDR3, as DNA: TGTGCCAGCAGTGACCGTTACAATGAGCAGTTCTTC. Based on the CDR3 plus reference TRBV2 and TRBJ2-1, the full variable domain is EPEVTQTPSHQVTQMGQEVILRCVPISNHLYFYWYRQILGQKVEFLVSFYNNEISEKSEIFDDQFSVERPDGSNFTLKIRSTKLEDSAMYFCASSDRYNEQFFGPGTRLTVL.

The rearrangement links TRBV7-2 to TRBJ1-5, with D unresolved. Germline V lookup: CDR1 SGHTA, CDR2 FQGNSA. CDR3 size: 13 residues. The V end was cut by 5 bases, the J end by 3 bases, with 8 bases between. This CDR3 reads CASSAEANQPQHF. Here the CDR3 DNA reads TGTGCCAGCAGCGCCGAGGCCAATCAGCCCCAGCATTTT.

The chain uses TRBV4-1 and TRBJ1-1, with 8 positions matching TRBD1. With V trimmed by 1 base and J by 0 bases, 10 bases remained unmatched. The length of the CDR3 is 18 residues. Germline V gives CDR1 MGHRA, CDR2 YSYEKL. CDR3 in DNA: TGCGCCAGCAGCCAAGGAGTGGCAGGGGGCTCCCTGAACACTGAAGCTTTCTTT. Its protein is CASSQGVAGGSLNTEAFF.

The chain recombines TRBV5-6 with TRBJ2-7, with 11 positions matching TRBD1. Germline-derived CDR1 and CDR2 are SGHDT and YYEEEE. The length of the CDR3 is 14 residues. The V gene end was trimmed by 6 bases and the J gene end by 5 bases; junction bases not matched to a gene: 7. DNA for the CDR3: TGTGCCAGCACCTGGGGGACAGGGGGGCACGAGCAGTACTTC. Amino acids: CASTWGTGGHEQYF. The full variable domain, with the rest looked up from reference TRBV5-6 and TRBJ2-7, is DAGVTQSPTHLIKTRGQQVTLRCSPKSGHDTVSWYQQALGQGPQFIFQYYEEEERQRGNFPDRFSGHQFPNYSSELNVNALLLGDSALYLCASTWGTGGHEQYFGPGTRLTVT.

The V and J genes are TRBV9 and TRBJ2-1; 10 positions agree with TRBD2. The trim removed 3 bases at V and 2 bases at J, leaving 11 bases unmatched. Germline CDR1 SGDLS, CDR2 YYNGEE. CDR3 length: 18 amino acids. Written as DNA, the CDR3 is TGTGCCAGCAGCGCGGCCGTAGCGGGAGGAAACCCCTACAATGAGCAGTTCTTC. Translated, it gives CASSAAVAGGNPYNEQFF.

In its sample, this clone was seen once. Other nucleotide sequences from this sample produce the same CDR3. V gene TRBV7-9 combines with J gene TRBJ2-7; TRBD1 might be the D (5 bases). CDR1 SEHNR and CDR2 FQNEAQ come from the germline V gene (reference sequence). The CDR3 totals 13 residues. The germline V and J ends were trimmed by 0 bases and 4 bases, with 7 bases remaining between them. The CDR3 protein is CASSLAGVYEQYF. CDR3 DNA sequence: TGTGCCAGCAGCTTAGCAGGGGTTTACGAGCAGTACTTC.

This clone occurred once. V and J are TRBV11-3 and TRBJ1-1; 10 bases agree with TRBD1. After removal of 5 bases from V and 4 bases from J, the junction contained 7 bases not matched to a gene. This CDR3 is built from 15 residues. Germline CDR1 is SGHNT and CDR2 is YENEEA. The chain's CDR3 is CASSPKWDRGTEAFF. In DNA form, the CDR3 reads TGTGCCAGCAGCCCTAAGTGGGACAGGGGCACTGAAGCTTTCTTT.

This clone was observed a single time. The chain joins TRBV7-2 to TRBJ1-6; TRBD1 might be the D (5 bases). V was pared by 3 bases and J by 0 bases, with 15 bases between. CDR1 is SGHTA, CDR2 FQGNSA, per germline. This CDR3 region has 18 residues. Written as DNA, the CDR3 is TGTGCCAGCAGCTTTCCCGAAGGGGTTCGCTCCTATAATTCACCCCTCCACTTT. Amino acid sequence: CASSFPEGVRSYNSPLHF.

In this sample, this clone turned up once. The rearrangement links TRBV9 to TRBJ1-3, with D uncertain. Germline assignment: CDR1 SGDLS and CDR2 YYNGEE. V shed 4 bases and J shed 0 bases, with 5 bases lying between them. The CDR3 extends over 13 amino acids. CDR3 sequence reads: CASSSGSGNTIYF. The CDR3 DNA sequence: TGTGCCAGCAGCTCCGGCTCTGGAAACACCATATATTTT.

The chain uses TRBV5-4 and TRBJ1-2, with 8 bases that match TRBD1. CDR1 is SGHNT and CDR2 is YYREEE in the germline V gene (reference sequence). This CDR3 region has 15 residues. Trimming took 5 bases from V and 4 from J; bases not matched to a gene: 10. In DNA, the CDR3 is TGTGCCAGCAGAAAGGCAGGGGGCGTCGCCTATGGCTACACCTTC. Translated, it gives CASRKAGGVAYGYTF.

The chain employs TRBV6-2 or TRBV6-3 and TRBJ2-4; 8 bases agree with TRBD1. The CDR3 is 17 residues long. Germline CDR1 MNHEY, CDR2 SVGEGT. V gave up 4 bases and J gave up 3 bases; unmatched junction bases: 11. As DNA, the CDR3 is TGTGCCAGCAGTTCTCGCCGGGACAGGCAGGGCAAAAACATTCAGTACTTC. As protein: CASSSRRDRQGKNIQYF.